One sample yielded the 30 T cell receptor beta chains listed below, sequenced in a study of T-cell reconstitution after alpha-beta-depleted transplantation in children. It was with unique molecular identifiers that the TCRbeta library was prepared. From the PCR reads, TCRdb called clonotypes with MiXCR, one entry per CDR3 protein. The sample gives about 540,000 distinct CDR3 sequences, around 17% of which show up once; roughly 3.3% is in the top ten. The sequencing here drew on PBMCs from the stem cell graft donor, taken from the stem cell graft. Receptor source: a human donor who donated a stem cell graft to a child with acute lymphoblastic leukemia.

This clonotype occurred many times. CDR3 DNA: TGCGCCAGCATCATGAACACTGAAGCTTTCTTT. Its translation: CASIMNTEAFF. This chain uses TRBV5-1 with TRBJ1-1; the D is unclear. The germline V and J ends were trimmed by 6 bases and 0 bases, with 3 bases remaining between them. The germline CDR1 and CDR2 sequences are SGHRS and YFSETQ. The CDR3 length is 11 residues.

This clonotype was detected a few times. V usage is TRBV2 and J usage is TRBJ1-6; no clear D gene. V gave up 6 bases and J gave up 0 bases, with 18 bases separating them. The CDR3 runs 18 residues. Germline CDR1 is SNHLY and CDR2 is FYNNEI. CDR3 DNA sequence: TGTGCCAGCAGCGCCGTTTTGGGGAGGAGCTCCTATAATTCACCCCTCCACTTT. This encodes CASSAVLGRSSYNSPLHF.

This clonotype came up a few times. J is TRBJ2-7 and V is TRBV7-9, with TRBD2 matching over 7 bases. There are 13 residues in the CDR3. Unmatched junction bases numbered 7, after V lost 4 bases and J lost 7 bases. Per the germline V gene, CDR1 is SEHNR and CDR2 is FQNEAQ (reference sequence). CDR3 sequence reads: CASSSGLEVEQYF. The CDR3 DNA reads as TGTGCCAGCAGCTCTGGACTAGAAGTAGAGCAGTACTTC.

This chain links TRBV7-9 with TRBJ1-1; TRBD1 matches at 7 bases. Per the germline V gene, CDR1 is SEHNR and CDR2 is FQNEAQ (reference sequence). J gave up 4 bases and V 4 bases, and 9 bases lay outside the gene matches. The CDR3 is 15 residues long. CDR3 residues: CASSWPYRGSTEAFF. DNA for the CDR3: TGTGCCAGCAGCTGGCCCTACAGGGGTTCCACTGAAGCTTTCTTT.

This clonotype was observed a few times. The rearrangement links TRBV9 to TRBJ1-2; 7 bases align to TRBD1. This CDR3 is 15 amino acids long. The J segment lost 0 bases and the V segment lost 4 bases, leaving 6 bases of the junction unmatched. The germline CDR1 and CDR2 sequences are SGDLS and YYNGEE. Here the CDR3 DNA reads TGTGCCAGCAGCCCCGGGACAGAGACTAACTATGGCTACACCTTC. It translates to CASSPGTETNYGYTF.

The rearrangement joins TRBV18 to TRBJ2-7, with D perhaps TRBD1 (6 bases). Germline V CDR1 and CDR2: KGHSH, LQKENI. Trimming took 4 bases from V and 2 from J, leaving 15 bases between them. CDR3 length: 15 amino acids. The CDR3 protein is CASSLHKNRAYEQYF. The CDR3 bases are TGTGCCAGCTCACTGCACAAGAACAGGGCCTACGAGCAGTACTTC.

The J gene is TRBJ1-2, the V gene TRBV16; 9 bases match TRBD1. The germline V gene encodes CDR1 KGHSY and CDR2 FQNENV. Trimming at V came to 4 bases and at J to 1 base, leaving 4 bases not matched to a gene. The CDR3 has 15 residues. CDR3 bases: TGTGCCAGCAGCCCTGGGACAGGGTATAACTATGGCTACACCTTC. Amino acid sequence: CASSPGTGYNYGYTF. The variable domain in full, with the rest retrieved from reference TRBV16 and TRBJ1-2, is GEEVAQTPKHLVRGEGQKAKLYCAPIKGHSYVFWYQQVLKNEFKFLISFQNENVFDETGMPKERFSAKCLPNSPCSLEIQATKLEDSAVYFCASSPGTGYNYGYTFGSGTRLTVV.

The J gene is TRBJ2-2, the V gene TRBV4-1, with TRBD1 matching over 7 bases. The CDR3 runs to 15 residues. Germline CDR1 and CDR2: MGHRA and YSYEKL. V was pared by 5 bases and J by 7 bases, with 10 bases of the junction left unmatched. This CDR3 is CASSYLGQVGGELFF. CDR3 in DNA: TGCGCCAGCAGCTACCTTGGACAGGTTGGCGGGGAGCTGTTTTTT.

This clonotype was detected once. This chain joins TRBV5-1 and TRBJ2-1, with 9 nucleotides matching TRBD2. The CDR3 is made up of 16 amino acids. V was pared by 3 bases and J by 8 bases, with 12 bases of the junction left unmatched. In germline, CDR1 is SGHRS, CDR2 YFSETQ. DNA of the CDR3: TGCGCCAGCAGCTCGGGCGCGGGAGGGCCGTTCGATGAGCAGTTCTTC. This translates into CASSSGAGGPFDEQFF.

The rearrangement joins TRBV20-1 to TRBJ2-7; 9 positions match TRBD2. CDR1 is DFQATT, CDR2 SNEGSKA, per germline (reference sequence). The CDR3 sequence is 14 residues long. The V gene end was trimmed by 5 bases and the J gene end by 7 bases; junction bases not matched to a gene: 12. The CDR3 region is CSAGRGGRAREQYF. As DNA, the CDR3 is TGCAGTGCTGGCCGCGGCGGGAGGGCGCGGGAGCAGTACTTC.

V gene TRBV12-3 or TRBV12-4 combines with J gene TRBJ2-2; the D is unclear. Trimming shortened V by 3 bases and J by 7 bases, and 9 bases separated the two germline ends. This CDR3 has 13 amino acids. CDR3 sequence reads: CASSFESSGELFF. In nucleotides, the CDR3 is TGTGCCAGCAGTTTCGAGAGTAGCGGGGAGCTGTTTTTT.

This clonotype appeared a few times. The chain links TRBV12-3 or TRBV12-4 to TRBJ2-7; TRBD2 agrees at 9 bases. The V segment lost 6 bases and the J segment 6 bases; nucleotides outside the gene matches: 6. There are 13 residues in the CDR3. CDR3 sequence reads: CASRPGTSSEQYF. The CDR3 nucleotides are TGTGCCAGCAGGCCCGGGACTAGCAGCGAGCAGTACTTC.

This clonotype was picked up many times. The rearrangement links TRBV29-1 to TRBJ1-4; possibly TRBD1 for D (5 bases). This CDR3 spans 12 amino acids. CDR1 SQVTM and CDR2 ANQGSEA come from the germline V gene. The V gene lost 8 bases and the J gene lost 6 bases, with 13 bases spanning the gap. As DNA, the CDR3 is TGCAGCCATAGAGGGGAATATGAAAAACTGTTTTTT. Translation gives CSHRGEYEKLFF.

In its sample, this clonotype was seen a few times. The gene calls are TRBV18 and TRBJ1-1; TRBD1 matches 8 bases. CDR1 and CDR2 from the germline V gene are KGHSH and LQKENI. The CDR3 loop spans 15 amino acids. Germline trimming cut 5 bases from V and 10 bases from J; bases unmatched to any gene: 15. CDR3 DNA: TGTGCCAGCTCAACAAGGACAGGGATCGTTCGTGGAGCTTTCTTT. Residues: CASSTRTGIVRGAFF. Complete variable domain (other parts from reference TRBV18 and TRBJ1-1): NAGVMQNPRHLVRRRGQEARLRCSPMKGHSHVYWYRQLPEEGLKFMVYLQKENIIDESGMPKERFSAEFPKEGPSILRIQQVVRGDSAAYFCASSTRTGIVRGAFFGQGTRLTVV.

Turning to this clonotype: The junction departs from the called germline gene at one end, perhaps through a read error. The gene calls are TRBV11-1 and TRBJ2-6, with 8 bases matching TRBD2. The CDR3 covers 18 residues. Per the germline V gene, CDR1 is SGHAT and CDR2 is FQDESV (reference sequence). DNA of the CDR3: TGTGCCAGCAGTTTAGAACTAGCGGTTAGCTCTGGGGCCAACGTCCTGACTTTC. It specifies CASSLELAVSSGANVLTF.

The chain has TRBV21-1 and TRBJ2-7; the DNA was not used to check the table's D call, TRBD2. TRBV21-1 is noted as a pseudogene. CDR3 size: 17 residues. CDR3 sequence: CASSKEGGGIFSYEQYF. CDR3 DNA: TGTGCCAGCAGCAAAGAGGGCGGAGGGATCTTTTCCTACGAGCAGTACTTC.

The rearrangement links TRBV6-2 or TRBV6-3 to TRBJ2-2; 10 nucleotides agree with TRBD2. In germline, CDR1 is MNHEY, CDR2 SVGEGT. The J segment lost 0 bases and the V segment lost 0 bases, leaving 4 bases of the junction unmatched. The CDR3 runs to 18 residues. In DNA, the CDR3 is TGTGCCAGCAGTTACTCACTAGCGGGGACAACGAACACCGGGGAGCTGTTTTTT. Its translation: CASSYSLAGTTNTGELFF.

The V call is TRBV7-9, the J call TRBJ1-3; D perhaps matches TRBD1 (6 bases). Between the trimmed V and J ends, which lost 6 bases and 4 bases, there was a span of 16 bases. From germline, CDR1 is SEHNR and CDR2 FQNEAQ (reference sequence). This CDR3 is 15 amino acids long. For the CDR3, the DNA is TGTGCCAGCAGTTACGAACAGGGAAACGGAAACACCATATATTTT. Amino acid sequence: CASSYEQGNGNTIYF.

The table lists this clonotype with a few counts. V and J are TRBV5-1 and TRBJ2-1; 9 bases line up with TRBD2. Germline V gene data show CDR1 as SGHRS and CDR2 as YFSETQ. Losses at the gene ends were 4 bases for V and 4 bases for J; bases not matched to a gene: 9. The CDR3 is made up of 16 amino acids. CDR3 sequence (DNA): TGCGCCAGCAGCCCGTATCTAGCGGGGAAATACAATGAGCAGTTCTTC. Residues: CASSPYLAGKYNEQFF.

This clonotype was recorded a few times. This chain uses TRBV5-5 with TRBJ2-7, with D unclear. The CDR3 has 15 residues. CDR1 is SGHKS, CDR2 YYEKEE, per germline (reference sequence). Trimming left V 0 bases short and J 3 bases short, with 13 bases between. The CDR3 protein is CASSLGRGLFYEQYF. The DNA for the CDR3 is TGTGCCAGCAGCTTGGGACGTGGGCTCTTCTACGAGCAGTACTTC.

This clonotype showed up just a few times. The rearrangement joins TRBV5-6 to TRBJ1-1; no clear D gene. There are 11 residues in the CDR3. V was trimmed by 3 bases and J by 6 bases, leaving 6 bases between them. Germline CDR1 reads SGHDT; CDR2 reads YYEEEE. The CDR3 DNA reads as TGTGCCAGCAGCTACGATTCTGAAGCTTTCTTT. This translates into CASSYDSEAFF. Combining the CDR3 with reference TRBV5-6 and TRBJ1-1 gives the whole variable domain DAGVTQSPTHLIKTRGQQVTLRCSPKSGHDTVSWYQQALGQGPQFIFQYYEEEERQRGNFPDRFSGHQFPNYSSELNVNALLLGDSALYLCASSYDSEAFFGQGTRLTVV.

This clonotype was observed a handful of times. The chain joins TRBV13 to TRBJ2-3; D may be TRBD1 or TRBD2 (5 bases each). Germline V gene lookup returns CDR1 PRHDT and CDR2 FYEKMQ (reference sequence). V dropped 4 bases and J dropped 0 bases, with 11 bases sitting between them. This CDR3 contains 15 residues. The CDR3 DNA reads TGTGCCAGCAGCTCTGGGGACGAAAGCACAGATACGCAGTATTTT. It translates to CASSSGDESTDTQYF. Full variable domain (remainder filled in from reference TRBV13 and TRBJ2-3): AAGVIQSPRHLIKEKRETATLKCYPIPRHDTVYWYQQGPGQDPQFLISFYEKMQSDKGSIPDRFSAQQFSDYHSELNMSSLELGDSALYFCASSSGDESTDTQYFGPGTRLTVL.

In this sample, this clonotype turned up a few times. The rearrangement uses TRBV11-2 and TRBJ2-7, with 16 bases that match TRBD2. There are 18 residues in the CDR3. V was pared by 5 bases and J by 0 bases, with 7 bases of the junction left unmatched. The germline V gene encodes CDR1 SGHAT and CDR2 FQNNGV. CDR3 sequence reads: CASSPMGLAGGSSYEQYF. CDR3 DNA: TGTGCCAGCAGCCCCATGGGACTAGCGGGAGGGAGCTCCTACGAGCAGTACTTC.

V usage is TRBV5-5 and J usage is TRBJ1-1; 11 bases map to TRBD1. The CDR3 totals 14 residues. The V and J ends lost 4 bases and 6 bases, in that order; junction bases with no gene match: 5. Germline loops: CDR1 SGHKS, CDR2 YYEKEE (reference sequence). CDR3 bases: TGTGCCAGCAGCCCCCGGGACAGGGGGGCTGAAGCTTTCTTT. Translated: CASSPRDRGAEAFF.

This clonotype was counted only a few times. The V call is TRBV12-3 or TRBV12-4, the J call TRBJ2-7; 12 positions match TRBD2. The ends lost 6 bases at V and 3 bases at J; junction bases unmatched: 12. The CDR3 extends over 17 amino acids. The DNA for the CDR3 is TGTGCCAGCAGCCCTGGACTAGCGGGAAGAGGGAACTACGAGCAGTACTTC. Amino acid sequence: CASSPGLAGRGNYEQYF.

The V call is TRBV6-5, the J call TRBJ1-2; D may be TRBD1 (5 bases). Germline CDR1 reads MNHEY; CDR2 reads SVGAGI. V lost 0 bases to trimming and J lost 7 bases, with 9 bases between them. This CDR3 contains 13 residues. The CDR3 region is CASSYSPGAGYTF. DNA of the CDR3: TGTGCCAGCAGTTACTCGCCCGGGGCTGGCTACACCTTC.

The CDR3 here is CASSPVEGRRTGELFF. CDR3 sequence (DNA): TGCGCCAGCAGCCCCGTTGAAGGGAGGAGAACCGGGGAGCTGTTTTTT. V usage is TRBV4-1 and J usage is TRBJ2-2, with D possibly TRBD2 on 6 matching bases. V was pared by 4 bases and J by 5 bases, with 17 bases between. The germline V gene encodes CDR1 MGHRA and CDR2 YSYEKL. The CDR3 contains 16 residues.

In this sample, this clonotype turned up many times. The chain is built from TRBV3-1 and TRBJ2-1; unclear D gene. The V and J ends lost 0 bases and 5 bases respectively, with 8 bases between them. The germline V gene has CDR1 LGHDT and CDR2 YNNKEL (reference sequence). The CDR3 is 14 amino acids. The CDR3 loop reads CASSQDSPDNEQFF. The CDR3 DNA reads TGTGCCAGCAGCCAAGATTCCCCCGACAATGAGCAGTTCTTC.

V and J are TRBV10-1 and TRBJ1-1, with TRBD1 as a possible D gene (6 bases). Trimming pared 8 bases from V and 0 bases from J, leaving 19 bases between. The length of the CDR3 is 16 residues. Germline assignment: CDR1 WNHNN and CDR2 SYGVQD (reference sequence). In nucleotides, the CDR3 is TGCGCCAGCTCACCGGGACAAGGGTCTCTGAACACTGAAGCTTTCTTT. Encoded protein: CASSPGQGSLNTEAFF.

The rearrangement uses TRBV5-1 and TRBJ2-7; 11 nucleotides match TRBD1. The CDR3 is 14 residues long. Per germline, CDR1 SGHRS and CDR2 YFSETQ. The J segment lost 6 bases and the V segment lost 5 bases, leaving 7 bases of the junction unmatched. CDR3 DNA: TGCGCCAGCAGGTCGGCCGGGACAGGGGGCGAGCAGTACTTC. Translation: CASRSAGTGGEQYF.